A single sample is the source of the 15 T cell receptor beta chains below, sequenced in a study of control samples from healthy donors and cancer patients (TCRdb year 2020). Library prep was done by the immunoSEQ multiplex PCR assay. TCRdb limited this immuneACCESS table to in-frame rearrangements with V and J called. A share of clones is missing; checked studies link under half to unresolved V genes, and the rest is unexplained. The sample includes about 140,000 clones, with 80% to 95% observed a single time. Of the sample, 11% falls within the top ten clones. Sequenced input: blood. The receptors were sampled from a man aged 30 to 39 in good health.

This chain links TRBV4-3 with TRBJ2-6, with D unclear. CDR1 and CDR2 from the germline V gene are LGHNA and YSLEER. The CDR3 loop spans 16 amino acids. The V gene lost 0 bases and the J gene lost 1 base, with 7 bases spanning the gap. The CDR3 nucleotides read TGCGCCAGCAGCCAAGATTCTTTATCTGGGGCCAACGTCCTGACTTTC. Residues: CASSQDSLSGANVLTF.

The chain has TRBV2 and TRBJ2-7; no definite D call. CDR1 and CDR2 from the germline V gene are SNHLY and FYNNEI. The V gene lost 3 bases and the J gene lost 0 bases, with 12 bases spanning the gap. The CDR3 length is 15 residues. DNA of the CDR3: TGTGCCAGCAGTGATTACAGACTCAGCTCCTACGAGCAGTACTTC. Protein: CASSDYRLSSYEQYF.

The rearrangement joins TRBV5-4 to TRBJ2-7, with TRBD2 matching over 14 bases. Germline V lookup: CDR1 SGHNT, CDR2 YYREEE (reference sequence). Losses at the gene ends were 4 bases for V and 1 base for J; bases not matched to a gene: 4. This CDR3 comprises 16 residues. CDR3 loop: CASSIGTSGGSYEQYF. CDR3 sequence (DNA): TGTGCCAGCAGCATAGGGACTAGCGGGGGTTCCTACGAGCAGTACTTC.

J is TRBJ2-3 and V is TRBV28, with TRBD2 matching over 7 bases. Per the germline V gene, CDR1 is MDHEN and CDR2 is SYDVKM. The CDR3 is 14 residues long. The V gene end was trimmed by 4 bases and the J gene end by 0 bases; junction bases not matched to a gene: 1. CDR3 region: CASSSSGSTDTQYF. The CDR3 DNA follows: TGTGCCAGCAGTTCTAGCGGTAGCACAGATACGCAGTATTTT.

The chain recombines TRBV6-4 with TRBJ2-3, with 7 nucleotides matching TRBD1. Germline CDR1 and CDR2: MRHNA and SNTAGT. V dropped 0 bases and J dropped 8; count of bases not matched to a gene: 5. The CDR3 length is 14 residues. CDR3 bases: TGTGCCAGCAGTGACTCGACAGGGTCGGGTACGCAGTATTTT. Translation gives CASSDSTGSGTQYF.

This rearrangement joins TRBV27 to TRBJ2-2, with D unclear. The V end was cut by 5 bases, the J end by 1 base, with 5 bases between. The length of the CDR3 is 13 residues. The germline V gene has CDR1 MNHEY and CDR2 SMNVEV (reference sequence). DNA of the CDR3: TGTGCCAGCAGTCCCAGGAACACCGGGGAGCTGTTTTTT. It is translated as CASSPRNTGELFF.

This chain connects TRBV19 to TRBJ2-7; TRBD1 matches 7 bases. The ends lost 4 bases at V and 3 bases at J; junction bases unmatched: 6. The CDR3 is made up of 14 amino acids. CDR1 and CDR2 from the germline V gene are LNHDA and SQIVND (reference sequence). The CDR3 DNA is TGTGCCAGTAGTAGCCCGGGACAGCTCTACGAGCAGTACTTC. Translation gives CASSSPGQLYEQYF.

V and J are TRBV30 and TRBJ2-3; 8 positions match TRBD1. The J segment lost 6 bases and the V segment lost 2 bases, leaving 10 bases of the junction unmatched. This CDR3 comprises 15 residues. Germline V gene lookup returns CDR1 GTSNPN and CDR2 SVGIG (reference sequence). This CDR3 is CAWSTTGQGRDTQYF. CDR3 DNA: TGTGCCTGGAGTACGACCGGACAGGGCCGCGATACGCAGTATTTT.

This clone was observed a few times. The chain carries TRBV19 and TRBJ1-5, with 7 bases fitting TRBD1. The V segment lost 5 bases and the J segment 3 bases; nucleotides outside the gene matches: 10. The CDR3 runs to 16 residues. Per the germline V gene, CDR1 is LNHDA and CDR2 is SQIVND (reference sequence). CDR3: CASSPYRGGANQPQHF. CDR3 coding DNA: TGTGCCAGTAGTCCCTACAGGGGTGGGGCCAATCAGCCCCAGCATTTT.

Note on this clone: Because the CDR3's place on the DNA is in doubt, the DNA is left out and the CDR3 is given as listed by TCRdb. The chain couples TRBV6-5 to TRBJ2-7; the table gives TRBD2 as D, unverified against the DNA. The germline CDR1 and CDR2 sequences are MNHEY and SVGAGI. Ends included, the CDR3 has 14 residues. CDR3 protein: CASHFGSGSSKWYF.

The V and J genes are TRBV2 and TRBJ1-2; D not resolved. Germline loops: CDR1 SNHLY, CDR2 FYNNEI. The CDR3 length is 14 residues. Trimming removed 0 bases at V and 4 bases at J, with 9 bases between. This CDR3 reads CASSEAGIGYGYTF. The CDR3, as DNA: TGTGCCAGCAGTGAAGCAGGGATCGGCTATGGCTACACCTTC.

The chain employs TRBV4-2 and TRBJ2-1; the D is unclear. Germline V CDR1 and CDR2: LGHNA, YNFKEQ. The CDR3 length is 12 residues. V lost 0 bases, J lost 6 bases, and 3 bases lay in between. This CDR3 is CASSQEVNEQFF. The CDR3 DNA follows: TGTGCCAGCAGCCAAGAGGTCAATGAGCAGTTCTTC.

This chain joins TRBV2 and TRBJ2-1, with D unclear. CDR1 and CDR2 from the germline V gene are SNHLY and FYNNEI. V was trimmed by 0 bases and J by 2 bases, leaving 14 bases between them. The CDR3 totals 17 residues. The CDR3, as DNA: TGTGCCAGCAGTGAAGCCACGGTTAACTGGGCCTACAATGAGCAGTTCTTC. Residues: CASSEATVNWAYNEQFF.

This chain uses TRBV5-6 with TRBJ2-2; D assignment may be TRBD1 or TRBD2 (5 bases each). Germline V gene lookup returns CDR1 SGHDT and CDR2 YYEEEE. V was cut by 4 bases and J by 2 bases, with 15 bases left in between. This CDR3 comprises 16 residues. The CDR3 is CASSVDGTKNTGELFF. In nucleotides, the CDR3 is TGTGCCAGCAGCGTAGACGGGACGAAAAACACCGGGGAGCTGTTTTTT.

The V gene is TRBV7-9, the J gene TRBJ1-3; 7 bases are shared with TRBD1. J gave up 2 bases and V 5 bases, and 18 bases lay outside the gene matches. The CDR3 loop spans 19 amino acids. The germline V gene has CDR1 SEHNR and CDR2 FQNEAQ (reference sequence). CDR3 loop: CASSQRQGGTNSAGNTIYF. CDR3 nucleotide sequence: TGTGCCAGCAGCCAGAGACAGGGTGGAACGAACTCCGCTGGAAACACCATATATTTT.